A selection of T cell receptor beta chains follows, all from one sample in a study of blood T cell repertoires in COVID-19. Repertoires were generated with immunoSEQ multiplex PCR, while TCRdb's copy carries only in-frame clones and drops some. The table shows around 440,000 clones, with approximately 90% occurring only once. Specimen: peripheral blood. Source of these receptors: a woman aged 50 to 60 with COVID-19, enrolled during active disease. Each CDR3 is given without its conserved first and last residue. Each record gives: V gene, CDR3 length, CDR3 protein.

TRBV27 | 12 | ASSFNREDETQY
TRBV27 | 12 | ASSSRQGITEAF
TRBV6-5 | 13 | ASSRDREAGNTIY
TRBV5-6 | 11 | ASSLGGAGSLF
TRBV2 | 12 | ASSEGQGAYEQY
TRBV19 | 15 | ASSPGQGAIGNQPQH
TRBV5-1 | 12 | ASSLIQGATEAF
TRBV13 | 12 | ASSARQGKETQY
TRBV30 | 10 | AWSSGGAGYT
TRBV10-1 | 13 | ASSESTGNTGELF
TRBV2 | 10 | ASSGRTGGAF
TRBV19 | 13 | ASRGAGGGLTEAF
TRBV19 | 11 | ATDDRGVTEAF
TRBV6-1 | 13 | ASSPRGGKNYGYT
TRBV6-6 | 12 | ASTRTQGADTQY
TRBV6-5 | 11 | ASSWSGSYEQY
TRBV13 | 10 | ASSLGGQGYT
TRBV7-2 | 13 | ASSLVYVVAFEQY
TRBV4-2 | 17 | ASSQDHILAGGTTDTQY
TRBV10-1 | 13 | ASSDTGGLNSPLH
TRBV12-5 | 10 | ASGLVSYGYT
TRBV6-5 | 13 | ASSPRVSRSYGYT
TRBV24-1 | 14 | ATSDYEQGLADTQY
TRBV12-3/TRBV12-4 | 11 | ASSPRADGEQY
TRBV20-1 | 14 | SASGGLADNTDTQY
TRBV18 | 14 | ASSPNAGTGPYEQY
TRBV7-3 | 12 | ASSPTGGTDTQY
TRBV7-9 | 13 | ASSLSGGSTDTQY
TRBV5-1 | 12 | ASSVNRVDTEAF
TRBV6-5 | 12 | ASRGADPNYGYT
TRBV30 | 10 | AWSGNPNIQY
TRBV12-3/TRBV12-4 | 11 | ASSSTGSDTQY
TRBV5-1 | 12 | ASSLGQYNEKLF
TRBV2 | 14 | ASMMGAVIITDTQY
TRBV7-8 | 13 | ASSLAGGSRDTQY
TRBV7-9 | 11 | ASSVGQFYGYT
TRBV9 | 14 | ASSASGGNSYNEQF
TRBV28 | 11 | ASSLNTNYGYT
TRBV6-6 | 13 | ASSYSTGPNTEAF
TRBV5-1 | 12 | ASSLGTGRVRAF
TRBV15 | 12 | ATSPRDRAYEQY
TRBV18 | 13 | ASSPPGSYQGEQY